A selection of T cell receptor beta chains follows, all from one sample in a study of cytomegalovirus exposure and HLA in healthy donors. Produced via immunoSEQ multiplex PCR; TCRdb's table is partial and in-frame only. The table has a few hundred thousand clones, roughly 80% seen once; the top ten hold about 0.28%. The sample was PBMCs. Receptors were obtained from a girl aged 2-10 years in good health and CMV-seronegative. Both conserved end residues are part of each CDR3. The D gene is left open where the match is weak. Part of the rows lack a size; the others show once, few, many or a class for expanded clones.

D,size,length,J,V,CDR3,DNA
-,once,15,TRBJ1-2,TRBV4-1,CASSQDLAGFYGYTF,TGCGCCAGCAGCCAAGACCTGGCAGGATTCTATGGCTACACCTTC
TRBD2,-,12,TRBJ2-7,TRBV28,CASSFWGGEQYF,TGTGCCAGCAGTTTTTGGGGGGGCGAGCAGTACTTC
TRBD2,-,15,TRBJ2-1,TRBV7-6,CASSLIAGGPGEQFF,TGTGCCAGCAGCTTAATAGCGGGAGGGCCCGGTGAGCAGTTCTTC
-,-,14,TRBJ2-2,TRBV7-3,CASSRPDRTGELFF,TGTGCCAGCAGCCGACCGGACAGAACCGGGGAGCTGTTTTTT
TRBD1,-,18,TRBJ2-7,TRBV19,CASSTGGPRGHPSYEQYF,TGTGCCAGTAGTACAGGGGGACCTAGGGGGCACCCCAGCTACGAGCAGTACTTC
TRBD1,-,16,TRBJ1-6,TRBV6-5,CASSYSGTGVNSPLHF,TGTGCCAGCAGTTACTCGGGGACAGGCGTTAATTCACCCCTCCACTTT
-,-,15,TRBJ1-4,TRBV29-1,CSVPQSAGAGEKLFF,TGCAGCGTTCCCCAGTCTGCGGGGGCGGGTGAAAAACTGTTTTTT
TRBD2,-,17,TRBJ2-3,TRBV2,CASSETRLAGLTDTQYF,TGTGCCAGCAGTGAAACGAGACTAGCGGGGCTCACAGATACGCAGTATTTT
TRBD1,-,14,TRBJ1-5,TRBV6-1,CASSRTGINQPQHF,TGTGCCAGCAGTAGGACAGGAATCAATCAGCCCCAGCATTTT
-,-,14,TRBJ2-7,TRBV6-5,CASSYAVEVGEQYF,TGTGCCAGCAGTTACGCCGTCGAGGTGGGCGAGCAGTACTTC
-,few,16,TRBJ2-2,TRBV6-1,CASSERRGQGTGELFF,TGTGCCAGCAGTGAAAGGAGGGGGCAGGGCACCGGGGAGCTGTTTTTT
TRBD1,-,14,TRBJ1-1,TRBV6-5,CASSRQGVNTEAFF,TGTGCCAGCAGCAGACAGGGGGTGAACACTGAAGCTTTCTTT
TRBD2,-,18,TRBJ2-1,TRBV18,CASSPPSGGPRSYNEQFF,TGTGCCAGCTCACCACCTAGCGGGGGCCCCCGCTCCTACAATGAGCAGTTCTTC
TRBD1,few,15,TRBJ1-2,TRBV7-9,CASSSGTGSKGHYTF,TGTGCCAGCAGTTCCGGGACAGGTTCCAAGGGCCACTACACCTTC
TRBD2,few,16,TRBJ2-5,TRBV5-6,CASSLWTSGRSETQYF,TGTGCCAGCAGCTTGTGGACTAGCGGGAGATCAGAGACCCAGTACTTC
TRBD2,-,14,TRBJ2-1,TRBV15,CATSRDVGTTEQFF,TGTGCCACCAGCAGAGATGTCGGGACTACCGAGCAGTTCTTC
-,-,15,TRBJ2-5,TRBV13,CASSLSMSSRETQYF,TGTGCCAGCAGCTTATCGATGAGTAGCAGAGAGACCCAGTACTTC
TRBD1,-,14,TRBJ1-2,TRBV29-1,CSVRRQGAFYGYTF,TGCAGCGTCCGCCGACAGGGGGCCTTTTATGGCTACACCTTC
TRBD2,-,12,TRBJ2-5,TRBV10-2,CASGGSGETQYF,TGCGCCAGCGGCGGGAGTGGAGAGACCCAGTACTTC
-,-,16,TRBJ2-1,TRBV5-1,CASSLETGSSYNEQFF,TGCGCCAGCAGCTTGGAGACGGGAAGCTCCTACAATGAGCAGTTCTTC
TRBD2,-,17,TRBJ2-1,TRBV4-2,CASSQVAGGGGANEQFF,TGTGCCAGCAGCCAAGTAGCGGGCGGGGGAGGCGCCAATGAGCAGTTCTTC
-,-,12,TRBJ1-2,TRBV5-1,CASSRDNNGYTF,TGCGCCAGCAGCAGGGACAATAATGGCTACACCTTC
TRBD2,few,15,TRBJ2-7,TRBV6-1,CASSEWSGRAYEQYF,TGTGCCAGCAGTGAATGGAGCGGGAGGGCCTACGAGCAGTACTTC
TRBD2,-,13,TRBJ2-3,TRBV11-2,CASRTSGTDTQYF,TGTGCCAGCAGGACTAGCGGAACAGATACGCAGTATTTT
-,-,15,TRBJ1-1,TRBV11-2,CASSLDRGGGTEAFF,TGTGCCAGCAGCTTAGATCGGGGGGGTGGCACTGAAGCTTTCTTT
-,few,18,TRBJ1-6,TRBV7-8,CASSLGIVEVAGGSPLHF,TGTGCCAGCAGCTTAGGCATCGTTGAGGTCGCGGGGGGATCACCCCTCCACTTT
-,-,15,TRBJ1-6,TRBV13,CASSRYREYNSPLHF,TGTGCCAGCAGCCGTTACAGGGAGTATAATTCACCCCTCCACTTT
TRBD1,-,14,TRBJ1-6,TRBV7-3,CASSLYRGNSPLHF,TGTGCCAGCAGCTTATACAGGGGGAATTCACCCCTCCACTTT
TRBD2,-,14,TRBJ2-1,TRBV28,CASSLSGGEREQFF,TGTGCCAGCAGTCTAAGCGGGGGGGAGCGTGAGCAGTTCTTC
TRBD1,few,15,TRBJ1-1,TRBV27,CASSLYRGWNTEAFF,TGTGCCAGCAGTTTATACAGGGGATGGAACACTGAAGCTTTCTTT
-,-,15,TRBJ1-3,TRBV28,CASSPDRRGGNTIYF,TGTGCCAGCAGTCCTGACAGGAGAGGCGGAAACACCATATATTTT
TRBD1,-,13,TRBJ2-2,TRBV30,CAWSVTGVGELFF,TGTGCCTGGAGTGTGACAGGGGTCGGGGAGCTGTTTTTT
-,few,14,TRBJ2-5,TRBV28,CASSFNPLSETQYF,TGTGCCAGCAGTTTCAACCCTCTATCAGAGACCCAGTACTTC
-,-,15,TRBJ2-4,TRBV27,CASSTTAYAKNIQYF,TGTGCCAGCAGTACGACAGCCTACGCCAAAAACATTCAGTACTTC
TRBD2,-,17,TRBJ2-7,TRBV4-2,CASSQDRSGLAGDEQYF,TGTGCCAGCAGCCAAGATCGGAGTGGACTAGCGGGAGACGAGCAGTACTTC
TRBD1,-,15,TRBJ1-5,TRBV19,CASALEGASNQPQHF,TGTGCCAGTGCGTTGGAGGGGGCGAGTAATCAGCCCCAGCATTTT
-,-,17,TRBJ2-5,TRBV11-2,CASSLAARLLNQETQYF,TGTGCCAGCAGCTTAGCCGCCCGACTCCTAAACCAAGAGACCCAGTACTTC
-,-,16,TRBJ2-6,TRBV4-1,CASSQDSGLAANVLTF,TGCGCCAGCAGCCAAGATTCGGGACTTGCGGCCAACGTCCTGACTTTC
-,-,16,TRBJ1-5,TRBV27,CASSLGGNYGNQPQHF,TGTGCCAGCAGTTTAGGGGGGAATTACGGCAATCAGCCCCAGCATTTT
TRBD1,-,16,TRBJ1-5,TRBV7-8,CASSLDVTGGHQPQHF,TGTGCCAGCAGCTTAGATGTAACAGGGGGTCATCAGCCCCAGCATTTT
-,few,17,TRBJ1-4,TRBV18,CASSPRTVGATNEKLFF,TGTGCCAGCTCACCCCGGACAGTTGGAGCAACTAATGAAAAACTGTTTTTT
TRBD1,few,19,TRBJ2-7,TRBV5-1,CASSIRDRGHQVVDYEQYF,TGCGCCAGCAGCATCCGGGACAGGGGGCACCAGGTGGTAGACTACGAGCAGTACTTC
TRBD1,-,14,TRBJ1-1,TRBV6-5,CASSRTTGGTEAFF,TGTGCCAGCAGCCGGACTACAGGGGGCACTGAAGCTTTCTTT
-,once,13,TRBJ1-2,TRBV6-1,CASSESGFYGYTF,TGTGCCAGCAGTGAATCCGGGTTCTATGGCTACACCTTC
TRBD1,many,14,TRBJ1-3,TRBV29-1,CSGAGGISGNTIYF,TGCAGCGGGGCAGGGGGTATCTCTGGAAACACCATATATTTT
-,-,16,TRBJ1-1,TRBV27,CASSFAGRGGQTEAFF,TGTGCCAGCAGTTTCGCAGGACGGGGAGGGCAGACTGAAGCTTTCTTT
TRBD1,-,17,TRBJ1-6,TRBV4-1,CASSQSFPGQINSPLHF,TGCGCCAGCAGCCAGTCCTTCCCGGGACAGATTAATTCACCCCTCCACTTT
TRBD2,-,12,TRBJ2-3,TRBV2,CASRLAGDTQYF,TGTGCCAGCCGACTAGCGGGGGATACGCAGTATTTT
-,-,13,TRBJ2-7,TRBV7-8,CASSLDTFYEQYF,TGTGCCAGCAGCTTAGACACCTTCTACGAGCAGTACTTC
-,-,12,TRBJ1-5,TRBV27,CASRSVSQPQHF,TGTGCCAGCAGGAGTGTAAGTCAGCCCCAGCATTTT
TRBD2,-,19,TRBJ2-3,TRBV10-3,CAISESATQLAGEADTQYF,TGTGCCATCAGTGAATCGGCCACCCAACTAGCGGGAGAGGCAGATACGCAGTATTTT
-,-,15,TRBJ2-1,TRBV6-5,CASSQGLGGYNEQFF,TGTGCCAGCAGTCAGGGGTTGGGAGGGTACAATGAGCAGTTCTTC
TRBD2,-,14,TRBJ2-3,TRBV4-1,CASSQELATRAQYF,TGCGCCAGCAGCCAAGAACTAGCGACGAGGGCGCAGTATTTT
TRBD2,-,15,TRBJ2-7,TRBV28,CASSLTSGLSYEQYF,TGTGCCAGCAGTTTGACTAGCGGGCTCTCCTACGAGCAGTACTTC